Following are 9 T cell receptor beta chains from one sample sequenced in a study of cytomegalovirus exposure and HLA in healthy donors. The PCR ran on 60 Vbeta and 13 Jbeta primers. Here immunoSEQ multiplex PCR was the method, and the copy in TCRdb shows in-frame clones only, minus some. The sample has 180,000 or so clones, 65% to 75% seen once. The material sequenced was PBMCs. The receptor source for this set is a human donor in good health.

CDR3 nucleotide sequence: TGCAGCGTTGACACCCTGGGAGTATCCGAGCAGTACTTC. Translation: CSVDTLGVSEQYF. The chain has TRBV29-1 and TRBJ2-7; a weak D match, TRBD2 (5 bases). CDR3 size: 13 residues. V lost 3 bases to trimming and J lost 6 bases, with 15 bases between them. Germline V gene data show CDR1 as SQVTM and CDR2 as ANQGSEA.

V and J are TRBV7-9 and TRBJ2-5; tentative D call: TRBD1 (6 bases). The DNA matches TRBJ2-7 better at its end, which makes the J call doubtful. Germline V CDR1 and CDR2: SEHNR, FQNEAQ (reference sequence). This CDR3 contains 13 residues. The CDR3 DNA follows: TGTGCCAGCAGCTTAAACACAGGGACCGAGCAGTACTTC. Protein: CASSLNTGTEQYF.

This chain links TRBV30 with TRBJ2-1, with D uncertain. Looked up from germline, CDR1 is GTSNPN and CDR2 is SVGIG (reference sequence). The V end lost 2 bases, the J end lost 0 bases, and 5 bases lay between the germline ends. The CDR3 has 13 amino acids. The CDR3 DNA follows: TGTGCCTGGAGTCCGGTCTCCTACAATGAGCAGTTCTTC. This codes for CAWSPVSYNEQFF. Full variable domain (missing parts from reference TRBV30 and TRBJ2-1): SQTIHQWPATLVQPVGSPLSLECTVEGTSNPNLYWYRQAAGRGLQLLFYSVGIGQISSEVPQNLSASRPQDRQFILSSKKLLLSDSGFYLCAWSPVSYNEQFFGPGTRLTVL.

In nucleotides, the CDR3 is TGTGCCAGCAGTATAGACAGGGCCTATGGCTACACCTTC. Translated, it gives CASSIDRAYGYTF. The chain has TRBV6-5 and TRBJ1-2, with 7 bases lining up with TRBD1. The CDR3 sequence is 13 residues long. V shed 5 bases, J shed 4 bases, and the junction held 4 bases outside the gene matches. Germline V gives CDR1 MNHEY, CDR2 SVGAGI.

The chain couples TRBV6-5 to TRBJ2-5; the match to TRBD2 covers 7 bases. The DNA end favors TRBJ2-7, so the J call may be wrong. CDR1 is MNHEY and CDR2 is SVGAGI in the germline V gene. There are 15 residues in the CDR3. Written as DNA, the CDR3 is TGTGCCAGCAGTTACGGTGGCGGGGGAACCTACGAGCAGTACTTC. As protein: CASSYGGGGTYEQYF.

This chain links TRBV25-1 with TRBJ1-1; D is unresolved. CDR3 length: 12 amino acids. From germline, CDR1 is MGHDK and CDR2 SYGVNS. V was clipped by 7 bases and J by 2 bases, with 8 bases between them. For the CDR3, the DNA is TGTGCCAGCACAGGAGGTAACACTGAAGCTTTCTTT. Protein sequence: CASTGGNTEAFF.

This chain links TRBV28 with TRBJ1-2, with TRBD1 matching over 7 bases. This CDR3 region has 14 residues. Germline V gives CDR1 MDHEN, CDR2 SYDVKM. Unmatched junction bases numbered 10, after V lost 6 bases and J lost 6 bases. The CDR3: CASRSGQWIDGYTF. The CDR3 DNA reads as TGTGCCAGCAGGTCGGGACAGTGGATCGATGGCTACACCTTC.

The gene calls are TRBV15 and TRBJ2-5; the D gene is possibly TRBD1 (6 bases). Germline V gene sequence: CDR1 LNHNV, CDR2 YYDKDF (reference sequence). V shed 0 bases and J shed 11 bases, with 19 bases lying between them. The CDR3 runs to 15 residues. The CDR3 loop is CATSRDRQGLGEQYF. The DNA for the CDR3 is TGTGCCACCAGCAGAGATAGGCAGGGGCTCGGGGAGCAGTACTTC.

The V call is TRBV7-2, the J call TRBJ2-5; 8 bases agree with TRBD1. Germline CDR1 is SGHTA and CDR2 is FQGNSA. CDR3 length: 15 amino acids. Trimming at V came to 1 base and at J to 4 bases, leaving 5 bases not matched to a gene. In DNA, the CDR3 is TGTGCCAGCAGCTTAGGAGGGGGGACAGGAGAGACCCAGTACTTC. Amino acid sequence: CASSLGGGTGETQYF.